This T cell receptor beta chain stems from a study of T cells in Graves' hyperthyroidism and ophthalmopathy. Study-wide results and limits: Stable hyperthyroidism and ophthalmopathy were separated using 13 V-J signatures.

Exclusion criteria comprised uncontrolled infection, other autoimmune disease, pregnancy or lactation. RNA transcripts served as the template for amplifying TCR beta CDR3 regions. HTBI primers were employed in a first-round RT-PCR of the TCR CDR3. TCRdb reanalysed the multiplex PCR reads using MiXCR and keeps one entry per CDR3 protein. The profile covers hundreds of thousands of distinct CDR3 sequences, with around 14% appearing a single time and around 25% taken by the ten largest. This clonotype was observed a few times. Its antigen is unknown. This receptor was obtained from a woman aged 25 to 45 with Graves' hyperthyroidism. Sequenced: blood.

This CDR3 reads CASSFPGFSPLHF. The CDR3 bases are TGTGCCAGCAGCTTCCCTGGTTTCTCACCCCTCCACTTT. The V call is TRBV11-2, the J call TRBJ1-6; D gene uncertain. V gave up 3 bases and J gave up 10 bases, with 10 bases separating them. The CDR3 totals 13 residues. In germline, CDR1 is SGHAT, CDR2 FQNNGV.